Presented here are 8 T cell receptor beta chains from one specimen sequenced in a study of blood T cell repertoires in COVID-19. Profiling relied on immunoSEQ multiplex PCR, and the TCRdb table lists in-frame clones only, not all of them. Here the sample spans under 95,000 clones, 79% being singletons. Sample: peripheral blood. The source is a man aged 55 to 70 with active or convalescent COVID-19.

This chain joins TRBV29-1 and TRBJ2-2; D is ambiguous. This CDR3 contains 11 residues. V was trimmed by 6 bases and J by 3 bases, leaving 5 bases between them. CDR1 and CDR2 (germline): SQVTM, ANQGSEA. This CDR3 is CSVSDTGELFF. The CDR3 DNA is TGCAGCGTCTCCGACACCGGGGAGCTGTTTTTT.

V is TRBV6-5 and J is TRBJ2-7; maybe TRBD1 (5 bases). V gave up 5 bases and J gave up 7 bases, with 15 bases separating them. This CDR3 comprises 13 residues. CDR1 MNHEY and CDR2 SVGAGI come from the germline V gene. For the CDR3, the DNA is TGTGCCAGCAGTCCACGGACGGACAAAGAGCAGTACTTC. Its translation is CASSPRTDKEQYF.

The chain links TRBV7-2 to TRBJ1-1; no definite D call. CDR3 length: 17 amino acids. Trimming pared 1 base from V and 2 bases from J, leaving 17 bases between. Germline V gene lookup returns CDR1 SGHTA and CDR2 FQGNSA. The CDR3 region is CASSLGSQRSLNTEAFF. The CDR3 DNA sequence: TGTGCCAGCAGCTTAGGGAGTCAGAGGTCCCTCAACACTGAAGCTTTCTTT.

This clone was seen only once. V usage is TRBV5-4 and J usage is TRBJ1-2; possible D gene TRBD1, 6 bases. The length of the CDR3 is 16 residues. The V end lost 4 bases, the J end lost 0 bases, and 16 bases lay between the germline ends. Germline lookup yields CDR1 SGHNT and CDR2 YYREEE (reference sequence). Written as DNA, the CDR3 is TGTGCCAGCAGCAGACCCGCAGGGGTTACTAACTATGGCTACACCTTC. This encodes CASSRPAGVTNYGYTF.

The chain carries TRBV3-1 (or the pseudogene TRBV3-2) and TRBJ1-4, with a tentative D call TRBD1 (6 bases). Germline loops: CDR1 LGHDT, CDR2 YNNKEL (reference sequence). The CDR3 runs 15 residues. The V gene lost 3 bases and the J gene lost 6 bases, with 14 bases spanning the gap. In nucleotides, the CDR3 is TGTGCCAGCAGCCAGGCGGGGGGGGCCTATGAAAAACTGTTTTTT. Protein sequence: CASSQAGGAYEKLFF.

V is TRBV7-2 and J is TRBJ2-1; 13 bases line up with TRBD2. With V trimmed by 1 base and J by 9 bases, 6 bases remained unmatched. Germline CDR1 reads SGHTA; CDR2 reads FQGNSA. The CDR3 length is 16 residues. The CDR3 reads CASSLERTSGGSEQFF. The CDR3 DNA sequence: TGTGCCAGCAGCTTAGAACGGACTAGCGGGGGAAGTGAGCAGTTCTTC.

This sequence joins TRBV10-3 and TRBJ2-3, with a possible D match to TRBD2 (6 bases). There are 13 residues in the CDR3. Germline values: CDR1 ENHRY, CDR2 SYGVKD. V was clipped by 5 bases and J by 1 base, with 7 bases between them. This chain's CDR3 is CAISTGGTDTQYF. CDR3 bases: TGTGCCATCAGTACGGGGGGCACAGATACGCAGTATTTT.

The chain has TRBV27 and TRBJ1-3, with a weak D call TRBD1 (5 bases). Germline loops: CDR1 MNHEY, CDR2 SMNVEV (reference sequence). V was trimmed by 6 bases and J by 4 bases, leaving 13 bases between them. The length of the CDR3 is 14 residues. CDR3 DNA: TGTGCCAGCAGGGGGGGGGTTTCAGGAAACACCATATATTTT. It codes for CASRGGVSGNTIYF.